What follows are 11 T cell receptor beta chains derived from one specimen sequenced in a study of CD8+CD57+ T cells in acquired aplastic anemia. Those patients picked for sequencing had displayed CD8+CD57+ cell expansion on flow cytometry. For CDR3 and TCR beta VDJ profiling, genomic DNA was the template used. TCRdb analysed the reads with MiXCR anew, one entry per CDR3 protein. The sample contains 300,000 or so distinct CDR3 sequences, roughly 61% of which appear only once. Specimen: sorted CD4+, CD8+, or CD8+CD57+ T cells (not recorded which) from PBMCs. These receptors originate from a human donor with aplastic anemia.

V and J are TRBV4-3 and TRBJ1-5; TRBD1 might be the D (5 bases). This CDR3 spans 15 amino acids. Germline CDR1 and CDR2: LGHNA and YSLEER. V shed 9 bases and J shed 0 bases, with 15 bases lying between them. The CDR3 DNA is TGCGCCAGTGCAATTGGACAAAATAGCAATCAGCCCCAGCATTTT. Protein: CASAIGQNSNQPQHF.

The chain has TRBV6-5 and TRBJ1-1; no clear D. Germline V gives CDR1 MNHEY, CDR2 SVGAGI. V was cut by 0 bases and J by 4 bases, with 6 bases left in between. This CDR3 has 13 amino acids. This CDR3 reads CASSYSWGTEAFF. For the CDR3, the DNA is TGTGCCAGCAGTTACTCGTGGGGCACTGAAGCTTTCTTT.

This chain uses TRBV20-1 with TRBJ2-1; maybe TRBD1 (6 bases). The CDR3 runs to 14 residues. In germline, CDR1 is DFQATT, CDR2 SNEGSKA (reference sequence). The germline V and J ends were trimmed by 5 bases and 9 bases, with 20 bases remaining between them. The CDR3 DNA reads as TGCAGTGCTTATTGGGGGACACTTAGTGGTGAGCAGTTCTTC. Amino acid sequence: CSAYWGTLSGEQFF.

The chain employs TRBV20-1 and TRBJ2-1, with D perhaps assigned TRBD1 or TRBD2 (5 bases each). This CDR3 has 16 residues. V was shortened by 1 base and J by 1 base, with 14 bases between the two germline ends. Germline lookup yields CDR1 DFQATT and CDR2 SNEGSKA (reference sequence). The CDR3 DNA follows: TGCAGTGCTAGAGTAAGGGGCGGGCGGTCCTACAATGAGCAGTTCTTC. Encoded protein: CSARVRGGRSYNEQFF.

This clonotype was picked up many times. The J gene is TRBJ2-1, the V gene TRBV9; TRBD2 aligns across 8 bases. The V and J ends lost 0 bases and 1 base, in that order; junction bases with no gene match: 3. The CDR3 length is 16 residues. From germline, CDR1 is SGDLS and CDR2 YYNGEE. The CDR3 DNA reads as TGTGCCAGCAGCGTAGGGACTAGCTGGTCCTACAATGAGCAGTTCTTC. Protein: CASSVGTSWSYNEQFF.

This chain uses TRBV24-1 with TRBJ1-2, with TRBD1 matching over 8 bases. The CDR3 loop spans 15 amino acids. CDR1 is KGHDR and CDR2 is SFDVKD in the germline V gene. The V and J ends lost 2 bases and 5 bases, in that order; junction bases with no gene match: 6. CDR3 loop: CATSDSRTGNYGYTF. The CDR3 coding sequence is TGTGCCACCAGTGATTCTCGGACAGGGAATTATGGCTACACCTTC.

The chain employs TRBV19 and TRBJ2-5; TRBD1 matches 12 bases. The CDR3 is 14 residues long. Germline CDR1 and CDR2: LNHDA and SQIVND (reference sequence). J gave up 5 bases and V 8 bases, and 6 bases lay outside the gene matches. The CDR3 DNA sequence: TGTGCCAGTTCCGGGACAGGGGGCGCGGAGACCCAGTACTTC. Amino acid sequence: CASSGTGGAETQYF. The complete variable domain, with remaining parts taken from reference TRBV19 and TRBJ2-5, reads DGGITQSPKYLFRKEGQNVTLSCEQNLNHDAMYWYRQDPGQGLRLIYYSQIVNDFQKGDIAEGYSVSREKKESFPLTVTSAQKNPTAFYLCASSGTGGAETQYFGPGTRLLVL.

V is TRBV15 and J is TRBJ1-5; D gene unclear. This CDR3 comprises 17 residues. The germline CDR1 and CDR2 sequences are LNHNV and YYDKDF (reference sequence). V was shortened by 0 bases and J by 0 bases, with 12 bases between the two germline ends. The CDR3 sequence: CATSRDRSLYSNQPQHF. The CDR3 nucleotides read TGTGCCACCAGCAGAGACAGGTCGTTGTATAGCAATCAGCCCCAGCATTTT. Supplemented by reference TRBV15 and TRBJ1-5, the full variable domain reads DAMVIQNPRYQVTQFGKPVTLSCSQTLNHNVMYWYQQKSSQAPKLLFHYYDKDFNNEADTPDNFQSRRPNTSFCFLDIRSPGLGDTAMYLCATSRDRSLYSNQPQHFGDGTRLSIL.

The chain's CDR3 is CASRDVWSTDTQYF. CDR3 nucleotide sequence: TGTGCCAGCAGAGATGTCTGGAGCACAGATACGCAGTATTTT. This chain connects TRBV2 to TRBJ2-3, with unresolved D. Trimming pared 6 bases from V and 0 bases from J, leaving 10 bases between. CDR1 and CDR2 from the germline V gene are SNHLY and FYNNEI. CDR3 length equals 14 residues.

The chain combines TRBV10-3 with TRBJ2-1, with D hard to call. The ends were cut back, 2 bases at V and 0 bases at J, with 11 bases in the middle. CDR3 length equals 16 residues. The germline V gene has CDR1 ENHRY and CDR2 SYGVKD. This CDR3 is CAISENGPSSYNEQFF. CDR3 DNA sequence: TGTGCCATCAGTGAGAATGGGCCAAGCTCCTACAATGAGCAGTTCTTC.

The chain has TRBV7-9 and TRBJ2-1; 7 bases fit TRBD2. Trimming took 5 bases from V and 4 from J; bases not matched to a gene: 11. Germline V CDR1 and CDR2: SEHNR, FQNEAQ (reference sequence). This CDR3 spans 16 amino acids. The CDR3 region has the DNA TGTGCCAGCAGCCGAGCGGGGCTAGCGGAGTACAATGAGCAGTTCTTC. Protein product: CASSRAGLAEYNEQFF.